Listed below are T cell receptor beta chains from one sample, sequenced in a study of T cells in Graves' hyperthyroidism and ophthalmopathy. Each CDR3 protein is one row after TCRdb ran MiXCR on the multiplex PCR reads. The sample carries about 710,000 distinct CDR3 sequences, approximately 16% recorded once. Sequencing input: blood. Receptor source: a young man with Graves' hyperthyroidism. The CDR3 runs from the conserved cysteine through the conserved F or W. D genes are given only for firm matches. Where a row states a size, it is once, few, many or the class of an expanded clone; other rows omit it.

j_gene,d_gene,abundance,v_gene,CDR3aa,CDR3nt
TRBJ2-1,.,.,TRBV15,CATSRVLGPYNEQFF,TGTGCCACCAGCAGAGTTCTCGGGCCCTACAATGAGCAGTTCTTC
TRBJ1-6,TRBD1,many,TRBV30,CAWIETGGWNNSPLHF,TGTGCCTGGATTGAGACAGGGGGCTGGAATAATTCACCCCTCCACTTT
TRBJ2-2,TRBD2,few,TRBV24-1,CATSDLGGSPSNTGELFF,TGTGCCACCAGTGATTTGGGCGGGAGCCCCTCGAACACCGGGGAGCTGTTTTTT
TRBJ2-1,.,many,TRBV12-3/TRBV12-4,CASSRQTTGEQFF,TGTGCCAGCAGTCGACAGACTACAGGAGAGCAGTTCTTC
TRBJ1-1,.,many,TRBV6-5,CASSYSVTGGTEAFF,TGTGCCAGCAGTTACTCTGTGACAGGCGGAACTGAAGCTTTCTTT
TRBJ2-1,TRBD2,.,TRBV7-9,CASSTLAGVGYNEQFF,TGTGCCAGCAGCACCTTAGCGGGTGTCGGCTACAATGAGCAGTTCTTC
TRBJ2-7,TRBD2,many,TRBV30,CAWSEGGYEQYF,TGTGCCTGGAGTGAGGGAGGGTACGAGCAGTACTTC
TRBJ2-2,.,few,TRBV11-2,CASSFTDYTGELFF,TGTGCCAGCAGCTTCACTGATTACACCGGGGAGCTGTTTTTT
TRBJ1-4,.,.,TRBV28,CASSSPRRARNEKLFF,TGTGCCAGCAGCTCCCCACGACGGGCTCGTAATGAAAAACTGTTTTTT
TRBJ2-2,TRBD2,many,TRBV20-1,CSASGRDTGELFF,TGCAGTGCTAGCGGGAGGGACACCGGGGAGCTGTTTTTT
TRBJ2-1,.,many,TRBV10-1,CASSENLANNEQFF,TGCGCCAGCAGTGAGAACCTAGCGAACAATGAGCAGTTCTTC
TRBJ2-7,TRBD1,many,TRBV28,CASRTDRGKYEQYF,TGTGCCAGCAGAACCGACAGGGGGAAATACGAGCAGTACTTC
TRBJ2-3,.,many,TRBV20-1,CSARRALLTDTQYF,TGCAGTGCGCGGAGAGCCCTTCTCACAGATACGCAGTATTTT
TRBJ2-4,TRBD1,many,TRBV18,CASSPPGQGRIQYF,TGTGCCAGCTCACCCCCGGGACAGGGGCGCATTCAGTACTTC
TRBJ2-3,TRBD1,many,TRBV28,CASSLGTGYTTQYF,TGTGCCAGCAGTCTCGGGACAGGGTACACTACGCAGTATTTT
TRBJ1-2,.,many,TRBV18,CASSPVAGEDGYTF,TGTGCCAGCTCACCAGTCGCAGGGGAGGATGGCTACACCTTC
TRBJ2-7,.,few,TRBV7-2,CASSLVGSITYEQYF,TGTGCCAGCAGCTTAGTGGGATCCATTACCTACGAGCAGTACTTC
TRBJ1-1,.,few,TRBV10-2,CASREGLGEAFF,TGCGCCAGCAGAGAGGGCTTGGGTGAAGCTTTCTTT
TRBJ2-2,.,many,TRBV28,CASSLTTGELFF,TGTGCCAGCAGTTTAACCACCGGGGAGCTGTTTTTT
TRBJ2-7,TRBD2,many,TRBV30,CAWGGGGYEQYF,TGTGCCTGGGGGGGGGGAGGCTACGAGCAGTACTTC
TRBJ2-3,.,many,TRBV2,CASSEAEGGLFQYF,TGTGCCAGCAGTGAAGCGGAGGGGGGCTTGTTCCAGTATTTT
TRBJ2-7,.,many,TRBV6-1,CASSGDFPAYEQYF,TGTGCCAGCAGCGGGGACTTTCCTGCCTACGAGCAGTACTTC
TRBJ1-4,TRBD1,many,TRBV28,CASNPVMEQGDEKLFF,TGTGCCAGCAACCCTGTTATGGAACAGGGGGACGAAAAACTGTTTTTT
TRBJ2-7,TRBD1,many,TRBV28,CASSLYGTGFEQYF,TGTGCCAGCAGTTTGTACGGGACAGGGTTCGAGCAGTACTTC
TRBJ2-1,TRBD2,many,TRBV12-3/TRBV12-4,CASSLSGSHEQFF,TGTGCCAGCAGTCTAAGCGGGAGTCATGAGCAGTTCTTC
TRBJ2-2,.,.,TRBV7-9,CASCKKGTGELFF,TGTGCCAGCTGCAAAAAAGGAACCGGGGAGCTGTTTTTT